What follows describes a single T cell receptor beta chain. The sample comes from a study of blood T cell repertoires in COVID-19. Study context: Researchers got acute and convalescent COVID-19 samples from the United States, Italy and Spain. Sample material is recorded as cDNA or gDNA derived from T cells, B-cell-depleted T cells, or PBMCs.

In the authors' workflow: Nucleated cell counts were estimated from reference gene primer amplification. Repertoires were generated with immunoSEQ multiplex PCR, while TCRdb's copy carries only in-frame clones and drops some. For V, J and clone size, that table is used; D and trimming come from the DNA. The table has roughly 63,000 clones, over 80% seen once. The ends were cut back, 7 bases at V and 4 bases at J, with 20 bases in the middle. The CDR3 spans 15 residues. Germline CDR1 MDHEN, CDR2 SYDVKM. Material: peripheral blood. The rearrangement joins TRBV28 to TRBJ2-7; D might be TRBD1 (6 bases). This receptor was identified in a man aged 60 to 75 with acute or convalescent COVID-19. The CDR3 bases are TGTGCCAGCAAAGAGGGGGAGATTTTGGGGTACGAGCAGTACTTC. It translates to CASKEGEILGYEQYF. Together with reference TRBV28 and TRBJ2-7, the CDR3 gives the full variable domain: DVKVTQSSRYLVKRTGEKVFLECVQDMDHENMFWYRQDPGLGLRLIYFSYDVKMKEKGDIPEGYSVSREKKERFSLILESASTNQTSMYLCASKEGEILGYEQYFGPGTRLTVT.